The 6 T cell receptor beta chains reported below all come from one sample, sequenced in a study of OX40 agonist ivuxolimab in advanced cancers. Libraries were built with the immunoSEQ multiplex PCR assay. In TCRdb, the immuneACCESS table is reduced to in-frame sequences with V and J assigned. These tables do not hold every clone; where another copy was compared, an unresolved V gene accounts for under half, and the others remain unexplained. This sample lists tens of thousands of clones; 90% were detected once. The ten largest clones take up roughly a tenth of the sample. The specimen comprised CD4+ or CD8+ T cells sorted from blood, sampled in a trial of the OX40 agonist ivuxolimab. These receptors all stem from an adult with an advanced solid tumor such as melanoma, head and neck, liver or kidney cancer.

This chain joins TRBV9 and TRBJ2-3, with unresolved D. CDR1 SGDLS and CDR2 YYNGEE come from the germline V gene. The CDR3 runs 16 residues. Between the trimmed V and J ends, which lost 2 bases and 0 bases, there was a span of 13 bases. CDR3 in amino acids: CASSVRDWSSTDTQYF. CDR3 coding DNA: TGTGCCAGCAGCGTTAGAGACTGGTCTAGCACAGATACGCAGTATTTT.

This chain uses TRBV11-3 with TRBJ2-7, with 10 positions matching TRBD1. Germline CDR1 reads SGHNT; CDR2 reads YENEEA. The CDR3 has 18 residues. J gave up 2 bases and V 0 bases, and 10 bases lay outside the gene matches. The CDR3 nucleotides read TGTGCCAGCAGCTTAGAGGGACAGGGGCGGGACCTTACCTACGAGCAGTACTTC. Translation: CASSLEGQGRDLTYEQYF.

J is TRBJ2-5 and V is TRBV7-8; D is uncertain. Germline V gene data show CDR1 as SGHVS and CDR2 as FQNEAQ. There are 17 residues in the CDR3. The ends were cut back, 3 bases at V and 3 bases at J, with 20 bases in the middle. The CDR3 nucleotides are TGTGCCAGCAGCTTTTGGTACGTCCAGCAAGCAAAAGAGACCCAGTACTTC. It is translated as CASSFWYVQQAKETQYF. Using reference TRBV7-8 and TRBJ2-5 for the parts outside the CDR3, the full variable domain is GAGVSQSPRYKVAKRGQDVALRCDPISGHVSLFWYQQALGQGPEFLTYFQNEAQLDKSGLPSDRFFAERPEGSVSTLKIQRTQQEDSAVYLCASSFWYVQQAKETQYFGPGTRLLVL.

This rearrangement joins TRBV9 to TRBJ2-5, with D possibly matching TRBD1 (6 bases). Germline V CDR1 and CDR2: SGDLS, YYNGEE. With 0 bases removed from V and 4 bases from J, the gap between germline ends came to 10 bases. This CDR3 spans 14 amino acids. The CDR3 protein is CASSVVPRGETQYF. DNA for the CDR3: TGTGCCAGCAGCGTAGTCCCCAGGGGAGAGACCCAGTACTTC.

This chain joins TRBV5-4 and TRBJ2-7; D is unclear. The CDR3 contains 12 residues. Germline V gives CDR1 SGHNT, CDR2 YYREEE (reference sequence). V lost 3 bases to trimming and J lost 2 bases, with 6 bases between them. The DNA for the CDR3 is TGTGCCAGCAGCTCGGATACCTACGAGCAGTACTTC. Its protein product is CASSSDTYEQYF.

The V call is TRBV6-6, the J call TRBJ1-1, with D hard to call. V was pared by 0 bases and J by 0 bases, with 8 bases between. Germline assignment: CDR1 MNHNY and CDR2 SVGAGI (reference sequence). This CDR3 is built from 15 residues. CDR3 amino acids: CASSYSSPLNTEAFF. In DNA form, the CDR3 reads TGTGCCAGCAGTTACTCGAGTCCTTTGAACACTGAAGCTTTCTTT.